This T cell receptor beta chain was documented in a study of blood T cell repertoires in COVID-19. As for the study in general: Sites in the United States, Italy and Spain provided acute and convalescent COVID-19 samples. Sample material is recorded as cDNA or gDNA derived from T cells, B-cell-depleted T cells, or PBMCs.

Original processing notes: Amplification from reference gene primers served as the basis for estimated nucleated cell counts. Some clones are missing from TCRdb's copy, which holds only in-frame ones; the method was immunoSEQ multiplex PCR. Clone size and the V and J calls come from that table; the DNA yielded D and trimming. The sample has about 58,000 clones, about four fifths seen once; the top ten hold around 5.1%. There are 12 residues in the CDR3. V was pared by 5 bases and J by 8 bases, with 12 bases between. The germline V gene has CDR1 MGHDK and CDR2 SYGVNS. The sequence was collected from a human donor in a cohort sampled during active COVID-19. The sample consisted of peripheral blood. The chain carries TRBV25-1 and TRBJ1-1, with D perhaps TRBD1 (6 bases). CDR3: CASSRTGLEAFF. The CDR3 nucleotides are TGTGCCAGCAGTCGCACAGGGCTGGAAGCTTTCTTT.